The 4 T cell receptor beta chains below come from one sample, sequenced in a study of CD8+ T cells in alopecia areata. Cutaneous lymph nodes were pooled and cells sorted by CD4, CD8alpha, NKG2D, NKG2ACE and more. cDNA reverse transcribed from extracted RNA served as the sequencing template. Data came from immunoSEQ multiplex PCR; TCRdb stores just in-frame clones and leaves some out. This sample has 250,000 or so clones, each found more than once. Material: CD4+ T cells sorted from a lymph node. These receptors all stem from a C3H/HeJ mouse with alopecia areata. Mouse MHC haplotype: H2-k.

This clone was picked up a small number of times. Gene names are the mouse ones. This chain's CDR3 is CTCSADPQKDTQYF. The DNA read from the CDR3 is TGCACCTGCAGTGCAGATCCGCAGAAAGAC. This chain connects TRBV1 to TRBJ2-5; D gene ambiguous. The read is 4 residues too short to cover the CDR3 end, so that end is filled in from the germline J gene. This CDR3 is built from 14 residues. In germline, CDR1 is NSQYPW, CDR2 LRSPGD (reference sequence).

This clone was seen only a few times. The germline and genes are mouse ones. The CDR3 end is not reached by the read, which stops 4 residues before it; the germline J gene fills it in. The chain links TRBV13-3 to TRBJ2-1; weak D call: TRBD2 (5 bases). This CDR3 has 15 residues. Germline V gene lookup returns CDR1 NNHDY and CDR2 SYVADS. Trimming pared 1 base from V and 4 bases from J, leaving 12 bases between. The sequenced CDR3 bases are TGTGCCAGCAGTGATCGCGGCTGGGAGTATGCT. Its protein product is CASSDRGWEYA. The complete CDR3 sequence is CASSDRGWEYAEQFF.

This clone was detected a few times. The gene names here belong to mouse. The read halts 4 residues ahead of the CDR3 end, with the missing end drawn from the germline J gene. The V and J genes are TRBV12-1 and TRBJ2-5; TRBD1 matches 7 bases. Germline lookup yields CDR1 SGHSN and CDR2 HYEKVE. The V gene end was trimmed by 2 bases and the J gene end by 2 bases; junction bases not matched to a gene: 3. The CDR3 is 14 amino acids. Partial CDR3 DNA: TGTGCCAGCTCTCCCGACAGGGCCCAAGAC. It translates to CASSPDRAQD. The full CDR3 protein is CASSPDRAQDTQYF.

Remarks on this clone: The genes and germline here are from mouse. The CDR3 end lies 4 residues beyond the end of the read and is filled in from the germline J gene. The gene calls are TRBV13-1 and TRBJ1-2, with D unresolved. The V end lost 7 bases, the J end lost 0 bases, and 13 bases lay between the germline ends. CDR1 is NSHNY, CDR2 SYGAGN, per germline. The CDR3 consists of 14 residues. The sequenced part of the CDR3 DNA is TGTGCCAGCCGACAAGGACTTTCAAACTCC. Translating gives CASRQGLSNS. The entire CDR3 is CASRQGLSNSDYTF.